This T cell receptor beta chain was identified during a study of shared clonotypes between healthy human individuals. Libraries were prepared by immunoSEQ multiplex PCR; TCRdb keeps only in-frame clonotypes and omits some of them. Altogether over a million clones are present, roughly 95% being singletons, with the ten largest covering 0.95% to 1.5%. V was shortened by 2 bases and J by 10 bases, with 8 bases between the two germline ends. Germline CDR1 reads DFQATT; CDR2 reads SNEGSKA (reference sequence). This CDR3 has 11 amino acids. This sequence joins TRBV20-1 and TRBJ2-2; D is ambiguous. The sequence was collected from a man under 40 in good health. The sequenced sample was naive CD4+ T cells sorted from blood. Subset denoted: CD45RA+ positively selected. The CDR3 sequence is CSARLASELFF. The CDR3 nucleotides read TGCAGTGCTAGACTCGCTTCGGAGCTGTTTTTT.